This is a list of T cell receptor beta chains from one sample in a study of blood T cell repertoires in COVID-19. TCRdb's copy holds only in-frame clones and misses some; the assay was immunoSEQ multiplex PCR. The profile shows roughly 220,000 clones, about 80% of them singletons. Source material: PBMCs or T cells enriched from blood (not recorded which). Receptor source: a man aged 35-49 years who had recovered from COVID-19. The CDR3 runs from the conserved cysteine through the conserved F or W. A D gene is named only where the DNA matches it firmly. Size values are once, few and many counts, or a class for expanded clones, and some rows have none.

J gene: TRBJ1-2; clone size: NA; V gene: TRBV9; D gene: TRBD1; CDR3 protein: CASSVSGTGAIHYGYTF; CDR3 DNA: TGTGCCAGCAGCGTCTCCGGGACAGGGGCCATCCACTATGGCTACACCTTC
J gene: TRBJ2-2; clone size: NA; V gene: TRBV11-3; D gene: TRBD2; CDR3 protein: CASSSRGGAKAGELFF; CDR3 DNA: TGTGCCAGCAGCTCCCGGGGGGGGGCGAAGGCCGGGGAGCTGTTTTTT
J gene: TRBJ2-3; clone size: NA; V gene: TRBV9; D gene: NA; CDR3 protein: CASSAVLSTDTQYF; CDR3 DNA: TGTGCCAGCAGCGCGGTTCTCAGCACAGATACGCAGTATTTT
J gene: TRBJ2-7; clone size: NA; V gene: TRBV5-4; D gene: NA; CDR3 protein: CASSSGLLSGEQYF; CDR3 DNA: TGTGCCAGCAGTTCCGGACTCCTCAGTGGCGAGCAGTACTTC
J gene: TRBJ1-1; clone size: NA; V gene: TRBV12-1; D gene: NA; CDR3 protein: CASSFVVGGAFF; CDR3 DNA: TGTGCCAGCAGCTTCGTTGTGGGGGGAGCTTTCTTT
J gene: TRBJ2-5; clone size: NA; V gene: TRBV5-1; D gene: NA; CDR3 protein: CASSLRSSRKETQYF; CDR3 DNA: TGCGCCAGCAGCTTGCGGAGTTCAAGGAAAGAGACCCAGTACTTC
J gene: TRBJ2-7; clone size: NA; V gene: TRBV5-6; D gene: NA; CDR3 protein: CASSLADPQGNEQYF; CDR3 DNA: TGTGCCAGCAGCTTGGCGGATCCGCAGGGAAACGAGCAGTACTTC
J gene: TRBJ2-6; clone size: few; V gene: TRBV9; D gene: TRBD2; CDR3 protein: CASSRGVARVGANVLTF; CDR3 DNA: TGTGCCAGCAGCCGGGGGGTGGCGAGGGTCGGGGCCAACGTCCTGACTTTC
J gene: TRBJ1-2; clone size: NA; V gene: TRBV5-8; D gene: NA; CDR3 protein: CASRQEGVLGYTF; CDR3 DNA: TGTGCCAGCAGGCAAGAGGGTGTCCTTGGCTACACCTTC
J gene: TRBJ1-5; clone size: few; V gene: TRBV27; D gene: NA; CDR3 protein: CASSFSSPGGANSNQPQHF; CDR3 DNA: TGTGCCAGCAGTTTTTCATCCCCGGGGGGGGCGAATAGCAATCAGCCCCAGCATTTT
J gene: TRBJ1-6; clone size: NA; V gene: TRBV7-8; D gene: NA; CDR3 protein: CASKSRTVDNSPLHF; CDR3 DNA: TGTGCCAGCAAATCCCGGACAGTTGATAATTCACCCCTCCACTTT
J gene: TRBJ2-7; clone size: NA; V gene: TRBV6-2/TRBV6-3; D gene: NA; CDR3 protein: CASSYEITGHEQYF; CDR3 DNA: TGTGCCAGCAGTTACGAGATAACAGGGCACGAGCAGTACTTC
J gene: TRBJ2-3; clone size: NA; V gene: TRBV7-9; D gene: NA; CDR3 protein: CASSLSQGKTDTQYF; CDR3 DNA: TGTGCCAGCAGCTTGTCTCAGGGGAAGACAGATACGCAGTATTTT
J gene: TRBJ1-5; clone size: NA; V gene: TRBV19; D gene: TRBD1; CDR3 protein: CASRQGAHGNQPQHF; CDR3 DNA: TGTGCCAGCCGACAGGGGGCTCATGGCAATCAGCCCCAGCATTTT
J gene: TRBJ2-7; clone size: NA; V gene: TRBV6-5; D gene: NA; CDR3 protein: CATSQGNEQYF; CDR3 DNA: TGTGCCACCAGCCAGGGGAACGAGCAGTACTTC
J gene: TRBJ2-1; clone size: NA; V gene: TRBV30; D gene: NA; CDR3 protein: CAWSVYEQFF; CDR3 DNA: TGTGCCTGGAGTGTCTATGAGCAGTTCTTC
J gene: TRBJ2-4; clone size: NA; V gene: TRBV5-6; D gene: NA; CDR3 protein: CASSSPQIAKNIQYF; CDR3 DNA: TGTGCCAGCAGCTCCCCACAGATAGCCAAAAACATTCAGTACTTC
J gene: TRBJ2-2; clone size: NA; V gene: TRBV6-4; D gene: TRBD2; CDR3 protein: CASKKRGNTGELFF; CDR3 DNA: TGTGCCAGCAAGAAGCGGGGGAACACCGGGGAGCTGTTTTTT
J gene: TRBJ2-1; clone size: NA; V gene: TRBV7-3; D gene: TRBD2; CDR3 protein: CASSPPNVGSGSYNEQFF; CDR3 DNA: TGTGCCAGCAGCCCACCTAACGTAGGTAGCGGGAGCTACAATGAGCAGTTCTTC
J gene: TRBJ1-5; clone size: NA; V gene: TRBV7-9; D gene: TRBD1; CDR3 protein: CASSTSGGQPQHF; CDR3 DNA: TGTGCCAGCAGCACGTCAGGGGGCCAGCCCCAGCATTTT
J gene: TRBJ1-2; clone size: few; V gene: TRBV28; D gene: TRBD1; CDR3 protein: CASSFSLGTDFVNYGYTF; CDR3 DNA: TGTGCCAGCAGTTTTTCCCTCGGGACAGATTTCGTAAACTATGGCTACACCTTC
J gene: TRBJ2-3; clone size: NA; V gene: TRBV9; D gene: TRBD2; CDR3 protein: CASTREGLTDTQYF; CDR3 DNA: TGTGCCAGCACTCGGGAGGGGCTGACAGATACGCAGTATTTT
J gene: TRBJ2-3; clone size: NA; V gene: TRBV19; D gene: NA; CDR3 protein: CASSIYVAATDTQYF; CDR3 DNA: TGTGCCAGTAGTATTTACGTAGCGGCCACAGATACGCAGTATTTT
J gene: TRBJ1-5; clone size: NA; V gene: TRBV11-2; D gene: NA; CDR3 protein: CASSLVVGGTQHF; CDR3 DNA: TGTGCCAGCAGCTTAGTCGTGGGGGGGACCCAGCATTTT
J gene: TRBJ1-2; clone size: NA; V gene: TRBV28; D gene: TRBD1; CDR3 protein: CASSVGQAQYF; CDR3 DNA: TGTGCCAGCAGTGTAGGACAGGCCCAATACTTC
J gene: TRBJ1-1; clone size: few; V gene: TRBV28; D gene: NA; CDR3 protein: CASSSGGGLNTEAFF; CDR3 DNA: TGTGCCAGCAGTTCTGGGGGGGGCCTGAACACTGAAGCTTTCTTT
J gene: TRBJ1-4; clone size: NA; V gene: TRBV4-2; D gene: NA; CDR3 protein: CASSQSGGMMEKLFF; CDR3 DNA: TGTGCCAGCAGCCAAAGCGGTGGGATGATGGAAAAACTGTTTTTT
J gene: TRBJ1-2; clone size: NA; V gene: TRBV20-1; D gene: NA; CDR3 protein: CSDRLPRSYTF; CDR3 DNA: TGCAGTGATCGTCTCCCGAGGAGCTACACCTTC
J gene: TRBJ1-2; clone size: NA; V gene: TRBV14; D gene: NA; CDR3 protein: CASSHGQSNYGYTF; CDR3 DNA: TGTGCCAGCAGCCATGGACAGTCCAACTATGGCTACACCTTC
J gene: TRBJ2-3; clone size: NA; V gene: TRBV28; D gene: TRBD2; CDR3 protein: CASSQLAGTDTQYF; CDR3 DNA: TGTGCCAGCAGTCAACTAGCGGGCACAGATACGCAGTATTTT
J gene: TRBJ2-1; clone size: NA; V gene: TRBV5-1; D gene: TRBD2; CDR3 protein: CASRPGTSGYNEQFF; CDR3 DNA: TGCGCCAGCCGCCCAGGGACTAGCGGTTACAATGAGCAGTTCTTC
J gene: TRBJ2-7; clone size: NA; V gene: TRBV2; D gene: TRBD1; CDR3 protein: CASTSGTGLYEQYF; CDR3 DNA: TGTGCCAGCACCTCCGGGACAGGCCTCTACGAGCAGTACTTC
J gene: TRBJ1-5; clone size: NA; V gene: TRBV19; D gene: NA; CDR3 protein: CASSIIYSNQPQHF; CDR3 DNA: TGTGCCAGTAGTATAATTTATAGCAATCAGCCCCAGCATTTT
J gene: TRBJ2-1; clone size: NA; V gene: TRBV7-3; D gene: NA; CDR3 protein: CASSLGDSSYNEQFF; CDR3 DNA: TGTGCCAGCAGCTTGGGCGACAGCTCCTACAATGAGCAGTTCTTC
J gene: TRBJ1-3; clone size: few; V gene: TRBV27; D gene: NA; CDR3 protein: CASRGARGSGNTIYF; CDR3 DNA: TGTGCCAGCAGAGGGGCGAGGGGGTCTGGAAACACCATATATTTT
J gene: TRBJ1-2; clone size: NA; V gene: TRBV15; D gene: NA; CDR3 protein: CATSTLSSRGRYGYTF; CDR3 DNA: TGTGCCACCAGCACCCTGTCCTCACGAGGAAGGTATGGCTACACCTTC
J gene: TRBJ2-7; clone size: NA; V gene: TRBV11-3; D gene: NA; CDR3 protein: CASSPIYEQYF; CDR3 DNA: TGTGCCAGCAGCCCTATATACGAGCAGTACTTC
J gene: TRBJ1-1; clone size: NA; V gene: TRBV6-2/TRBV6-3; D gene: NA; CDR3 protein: CASSYSGQQAFF; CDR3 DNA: TGTGCCAGCAGTTACTCGGGGCAGCAGGCTTTCTTT
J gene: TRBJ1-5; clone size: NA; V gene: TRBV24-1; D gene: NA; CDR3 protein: CATSDSREGMKPQHF; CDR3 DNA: TGTGCCACCAGTGATTCCCGCGAGGGAATGAAGCCCCAGCATTTT
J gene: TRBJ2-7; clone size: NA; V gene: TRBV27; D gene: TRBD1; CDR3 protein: CASSFETGGDEQYF; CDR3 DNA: TGTGCCAGCAGTTTCGAGACAGGGGGAGACGAGCAGTACTTC
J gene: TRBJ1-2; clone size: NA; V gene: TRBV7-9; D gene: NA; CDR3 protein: CASRQQNYGYTF; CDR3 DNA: TGTGCCAGCAGACAGCAAAACTATGGCTACACCTTC
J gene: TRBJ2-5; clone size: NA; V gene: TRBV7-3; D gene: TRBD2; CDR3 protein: CASSLQGTSGGGETQYF; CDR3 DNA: TGTGCCAGCAGCTTACAGGGGACTAGCGGGGGAGGGGAGACCCAGTACTTC
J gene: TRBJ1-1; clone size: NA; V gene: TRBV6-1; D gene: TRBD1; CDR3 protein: CASSEVGTGWSEAFF; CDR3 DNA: TGTGCCAGCAGTGAGGTCGGGACAGGGTGGTCTGAAGCTTTCTTT
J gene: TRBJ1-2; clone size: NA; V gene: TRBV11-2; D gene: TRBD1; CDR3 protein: CASTTGGGYGYTF; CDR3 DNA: TGTGCCAGCACCACAGGGGGCGGCTATGGCTACACCTTC
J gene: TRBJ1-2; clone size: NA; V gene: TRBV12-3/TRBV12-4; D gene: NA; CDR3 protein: CASSFPGRSGYTF; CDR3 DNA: TGTGCCAGCAGTTTCCCAGGGCGGTCTGGCTACACCTTC
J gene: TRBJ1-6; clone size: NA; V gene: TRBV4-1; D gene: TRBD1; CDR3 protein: CASSQAGQGARSPLHF; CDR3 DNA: TGCGCCAGCAGCCAAGCGGGACAGGGGGCGCGTTCACCCCTCCACTTT
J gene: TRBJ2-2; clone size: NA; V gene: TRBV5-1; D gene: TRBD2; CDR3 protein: CASSLELAGAGELFF; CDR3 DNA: TGCGCCAGCAGCTTGGAGTTAGCGGGAGCCGGGGAGCTGTTTTTT
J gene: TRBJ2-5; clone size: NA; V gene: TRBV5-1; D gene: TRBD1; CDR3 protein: CASSRTGAGETQYF; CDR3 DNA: TGCGCCAGCAGCCGGACAGGGGCGGGAGAGACCCAGTACTTC
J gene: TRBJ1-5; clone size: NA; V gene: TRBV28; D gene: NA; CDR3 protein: CASGFRSRGSNQPQHF; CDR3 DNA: TGTGCCAGCGGATTCCGGAGCAGGGGAAGCAATCAGCCCCAGCATTTT
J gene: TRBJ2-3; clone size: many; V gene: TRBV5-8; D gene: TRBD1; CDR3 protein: CASSPGQGDGDTQYF; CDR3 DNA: TGTGCCAGCAGCCCGGGGCAGGGGGACGGGGATACGCAGTATTTT
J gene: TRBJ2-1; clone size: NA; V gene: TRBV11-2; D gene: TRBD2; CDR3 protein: CASSHGTSGGIGNEQFF; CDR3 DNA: TGTGCCAGCAGCCACGGGACTAGCGGGGGAATCGGGAATGAGCAGTTCTTC
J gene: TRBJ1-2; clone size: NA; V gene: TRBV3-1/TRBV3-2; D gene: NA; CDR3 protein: CASSQGAALRYGYTF; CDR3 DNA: TGTGCCAGCAGCCAAGGAGCAGCGCTCCGCTATGGCTACACCTTC
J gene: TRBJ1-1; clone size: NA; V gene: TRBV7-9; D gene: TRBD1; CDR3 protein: CASSLTGLNTEAFF; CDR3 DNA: TGTGCCAGCAGCTTGACAGGGCTGAACACTGAAGCTTTCTTT
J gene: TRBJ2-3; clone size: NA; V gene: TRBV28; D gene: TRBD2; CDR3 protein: CASSQGGASGVSGTQYF; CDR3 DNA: TGTGCCAGCAGTCAAGGAGGGGCTAGCGGGGTGTCCGGTACGCAGTATTTT